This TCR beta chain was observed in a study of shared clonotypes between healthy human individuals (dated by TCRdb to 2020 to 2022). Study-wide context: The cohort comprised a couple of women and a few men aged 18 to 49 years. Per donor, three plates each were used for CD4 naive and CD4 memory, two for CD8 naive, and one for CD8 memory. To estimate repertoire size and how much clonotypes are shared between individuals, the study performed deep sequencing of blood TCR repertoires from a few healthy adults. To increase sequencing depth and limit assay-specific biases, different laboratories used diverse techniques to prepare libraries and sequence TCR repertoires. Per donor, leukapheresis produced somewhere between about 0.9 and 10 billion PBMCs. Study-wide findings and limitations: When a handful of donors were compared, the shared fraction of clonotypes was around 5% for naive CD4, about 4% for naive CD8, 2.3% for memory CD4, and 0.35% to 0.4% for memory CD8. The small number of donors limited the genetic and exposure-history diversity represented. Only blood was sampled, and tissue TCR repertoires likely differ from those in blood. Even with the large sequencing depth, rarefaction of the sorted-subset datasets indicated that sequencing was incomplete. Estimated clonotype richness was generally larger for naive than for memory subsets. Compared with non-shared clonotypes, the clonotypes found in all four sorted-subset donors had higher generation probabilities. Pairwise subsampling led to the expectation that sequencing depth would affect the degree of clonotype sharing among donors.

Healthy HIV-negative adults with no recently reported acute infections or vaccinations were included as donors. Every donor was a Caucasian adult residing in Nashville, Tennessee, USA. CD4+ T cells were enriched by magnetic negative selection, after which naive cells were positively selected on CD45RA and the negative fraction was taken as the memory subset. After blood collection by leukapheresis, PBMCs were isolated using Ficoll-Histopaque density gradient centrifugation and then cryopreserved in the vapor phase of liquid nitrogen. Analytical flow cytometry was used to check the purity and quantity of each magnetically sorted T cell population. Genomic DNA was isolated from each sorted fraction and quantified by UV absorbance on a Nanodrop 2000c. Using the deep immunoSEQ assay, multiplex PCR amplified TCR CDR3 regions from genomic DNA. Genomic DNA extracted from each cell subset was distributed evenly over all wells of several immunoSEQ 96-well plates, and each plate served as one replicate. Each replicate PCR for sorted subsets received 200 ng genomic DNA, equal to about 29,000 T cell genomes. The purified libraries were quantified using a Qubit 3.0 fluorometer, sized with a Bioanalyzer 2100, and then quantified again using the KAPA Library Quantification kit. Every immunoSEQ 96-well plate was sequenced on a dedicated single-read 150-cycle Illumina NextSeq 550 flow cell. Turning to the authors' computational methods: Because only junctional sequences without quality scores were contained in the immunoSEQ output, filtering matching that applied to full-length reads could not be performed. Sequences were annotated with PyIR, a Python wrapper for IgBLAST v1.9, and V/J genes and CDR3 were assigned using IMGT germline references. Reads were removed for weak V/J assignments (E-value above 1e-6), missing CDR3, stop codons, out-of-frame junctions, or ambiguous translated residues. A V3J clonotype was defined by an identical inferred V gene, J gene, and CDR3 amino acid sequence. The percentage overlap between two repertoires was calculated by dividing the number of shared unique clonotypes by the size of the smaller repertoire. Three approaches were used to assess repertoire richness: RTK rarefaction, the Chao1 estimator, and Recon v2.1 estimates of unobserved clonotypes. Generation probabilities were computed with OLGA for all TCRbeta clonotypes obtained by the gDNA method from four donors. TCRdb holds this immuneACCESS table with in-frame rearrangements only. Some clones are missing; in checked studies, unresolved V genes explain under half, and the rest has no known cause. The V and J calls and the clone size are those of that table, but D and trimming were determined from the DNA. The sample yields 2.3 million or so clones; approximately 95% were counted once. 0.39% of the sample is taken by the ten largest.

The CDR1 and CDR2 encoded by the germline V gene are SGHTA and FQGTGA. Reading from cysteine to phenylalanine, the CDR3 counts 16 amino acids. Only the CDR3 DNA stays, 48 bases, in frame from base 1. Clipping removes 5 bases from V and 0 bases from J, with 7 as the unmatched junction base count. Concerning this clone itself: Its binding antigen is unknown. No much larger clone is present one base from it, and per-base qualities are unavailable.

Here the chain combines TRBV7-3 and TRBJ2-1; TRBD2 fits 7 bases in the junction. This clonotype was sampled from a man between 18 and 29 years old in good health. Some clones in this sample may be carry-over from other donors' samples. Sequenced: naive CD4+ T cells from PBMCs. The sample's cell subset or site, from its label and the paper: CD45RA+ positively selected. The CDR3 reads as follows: CASSKRSGDSYNEQFF. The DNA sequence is TGTGCCAGCAGCAAGAGAAGCGGGGACTCCTACAATGAGCAGTTCTTC.